This TCR beta chain stems from a study of T-cell reconstitution after alpha-beta-depleted transplantation in children. The authors prepared the TCRbeta library with unique molecular identifiers. TCRdb re-analysed the PCR reads in MiXCR, keeping a single row per CDR3 protein. This repertoire shows around 800,000 distinct CDR3 sequences, less than 20% found once; its top ten account for around 5%. The table lists this clonotype with a few counts. As yet, its antigen is unknown. General study points: There were some patients whose high TCRbeta diversity at day 60 came from surviving recipient T cells and thymic progenitors. T-cell counts and diversity were attributed mostly to newly produced T cells one year after transplant.

Trimming took 5 bases from V and 0 from J; bases not matched to a gene: 10. CDR1 and CDR2 (germline): SGHAT, FQNNGV. CDR3 length equals 18 residues. This clonotype was obtained from a male patient under 18 who had a stem cell transplant for acute lymphoblastic leukemia, so the T cells may come from the graft donor. The sample consisted of PBMCs, mostly from graft donor cells, taken 360 days after TCRalphabeta/CD19-depleted stem cell transplant. The chain carries TRBV11-2 and TRBJ2-1; TRBD2 agrees at 10 bases. Here the CDR3 reads CASSPLWTSGLSYNEQFF. The CDR3 DNA reads as TGTGCCAGCAGCCCCCTATGGACTAGCGGCCTCTCCTACAATGAGCAGTTCTTC.